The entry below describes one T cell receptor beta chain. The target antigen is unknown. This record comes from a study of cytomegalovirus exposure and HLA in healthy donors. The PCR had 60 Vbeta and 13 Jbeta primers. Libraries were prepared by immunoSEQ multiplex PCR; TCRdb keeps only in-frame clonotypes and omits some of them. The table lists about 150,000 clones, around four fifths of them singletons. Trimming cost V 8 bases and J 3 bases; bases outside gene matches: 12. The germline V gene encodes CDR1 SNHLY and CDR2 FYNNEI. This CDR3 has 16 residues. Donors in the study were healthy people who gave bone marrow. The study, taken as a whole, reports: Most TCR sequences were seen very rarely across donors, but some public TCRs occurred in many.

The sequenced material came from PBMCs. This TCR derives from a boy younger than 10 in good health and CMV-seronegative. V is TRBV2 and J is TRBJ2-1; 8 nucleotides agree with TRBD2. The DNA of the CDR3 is TGTGCCAGCCGGGGGGGCTCAGGGGTGTTCTACAATGAGCAGTTCTTC. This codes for CASRGGSGVFYNEQFF. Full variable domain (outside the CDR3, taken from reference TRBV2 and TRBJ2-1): EPEVTQTPSHQVTQMGQEVILRCVPISNHLYFYWYRQILGQKVEFLVSFYNNEISEKSEIFDDQFSVERPDGSNFTLKIRSTKLEDSAMYFCASRGGSGVFYNEQFFGPGTRLTVL.